Listed below are T cell receptor beta chains from one sample, sequenced in a study of T-cell memory formation after mild COVID-19. TCRdb re-analysed the 5' RACE reads in MiXCR, keeping a single row per CDR3 protein. The table has 30,000 to 35,000 distinct CDR3 sequences, around a fifth seen once. Sequencing was done on a sample of PBMCs or a T cell subset sorted from them (not recorded which). The origin of the receptors is an adult who had mild COVID-19 (a few samples of this study predate the infection). Cell type and time point are not known. Each CDR3 is given with its conserved first and last residue. The order of the fields is D gene, clone size, J gene, V gene, CDR3 protein, CDR3 DNA. A D gene is named only where the DNA matches it firmly. Rows give clone size only sometimes, using once, few, many, or a class for an expanded clone.

D: NA; size: medium-sized; J: TRBJ1-1; V: TRBV5-1; CDR3: CASSRLQGDNTEAFF; DNA: TGCGCCAGCAGCCGACTCCAGGGTGACAACACTGAAGCTTTCTTT
D: NA; size: many; J: TRBJ2-3; V: TRBV7-9; CDR3: CASSLKERADTQYF; DNA: TGTGCCAGCAGCTTAAAGGAGCGGGCGGATACGCAGTATTTT
D: NA; size: many; J: TRBJ2-3; V: TRBV7-2; CDR3: CASSLAPLVTDTQYF; DNA: TGTGCCAGCAGCTTAGCGCCACTAGTCACAGATACGCAGTATTTT
D: TRBD2; size: NA; J: TRBJ2-5; V: TRBV5-5; CDR3: CASSLVLAGGTQETQYF; DNA: TGTGCCAGCAGCTTGGTCCTAGCGGGGGGCACCCAAGAGACCCAGTACTTC
D: TRBD2; size: many; J: TRBJ2-7; V: TRBV11-2; CDR3: CASSPYGLAGGPYEQYF; DNA: TGTGCCAGCAGCCCCTACGGACTAGCGGGAGGGCCCTACGAGCAGTACTTC
D: NA; size: many; J: TRBJ2-7; V: TRBV11-2; CDR3: CASSLGTELYEQYF; DNA: TGTGCCAGCAGCTTAGGGACAGAGCTTTACGAGCAGTACTTC
D: NA; size: many; J: TRBJ1-2; V: TRBV12-3/TRBV12-4; CDR3: CASSARVGGWLYGYTF; DNA: TGTGCCAGCAGTGCGCGGGTTGGGGGCTGGCTCTATGGCTACACCTTC
D: TRBD2; size: NA; J: TRBJ2-2; V: TRBV5-6; CDR3: CASSILAGGPPAGELFF; DNA: TGTGCCAGCAGCATACTAGCGGGAGGACCCCCCGCCGGGGAGCTGTTTTTT
D: TRBD1; size: many; J: TRBJ2-1; V: TRBV11-3; CDR3: CASSYQDRWSRQFF; DNA: TGTGCCAGCAGCTACCAGGACAGGTGGTCGCGGCAGTTCTTC
D: NA; size: many; J: TRBJ2-7; V: TRBV7-6; CDR3: CASSLATGSEQYF; DNA: TGTGCCAGCAGCTTAGCAACAGGTAGCGAGCAGTACTTC
D: NA; size: many; J: TRBJ1-1; V: TRBV6-5; CDR3: CASSRTLNTEAFF; DNA: TGTGCCAGCAGCCGGACATTGAACACTGAAGCTTTCTTT
D: NA; size: many; J: TRBJ2-2; V: TRBV3-1; CDR3: CASSPTELTGELFF; DNA: TGTGCCAGCAGTCCGACGGAGCTCACCGGGGAGCTGTTTTTT
D: NA; size: many; J: TRBJ2-1; V: TRBV7-7; CDR3: CASSLNRAYNEQFF; DNA: TGTGCTAGCAGCTTAAACAGGGCCTACAATGAGCAGTTCTTC
D: TRBD2; size: many; J: TRBJ2-1; V: TRBV20-1; CDR3: CSARVGTRLNEQFF; DNA: TGCAGTGCTAGAGTTGGGACTAGGTTAAATGAGCAGTTCTTC
D: TRBD1; size: many; J: TRBJ2-5; V: TRBV4-3; CDR3: CASSQGDRGLRETQYF; DNA: TGCGCCAGCAGCCAGGGGGACAGGGGCCTCCGGGAGACCCAGTACTTC
D: NA; size: NA; J: TRBJ1-1; V: TRBV12-3/TRBV12-4; CDR3: CASTLMGDEAFF; DNA: TGTGCCAGCACCTTAATGGGAGATGAAGCTTTCTTT
D: TRBD1; size: many; J: TRBJ2-1; V: TRBV15; CDR3: CATSPGTGGWNEQFF; DNA: TGTGCCACTTCCCCCGGGACAGGGGGCTGGAATGAGCAGTTCTTC
D: NA; size: NA; J: TRBJ1-4; V: TRBV7-2; CDR3: CASSLEWGSGEKLFF; DNA: TGTGCCAGCAGCTTAGAATGGGGATCAGGTGAAAAACTGTTTTTT
D: NA; size: few; J: TRBJ2-1; V: TRBV30; CDR3: CAWSLGLEGNEQFF; DNA: TGTGCCTGGAGTTTGGGATTAGAAGGCAATGAGCAGTTCTTC
D: TRBD2; size: many; J: TRBJ2-7; V: TRBV7-9; CDR3: CASPPSAPGGSSYEQYF; DNA: TGTGCCAGCCCCCCCAGCGCCCCAGGCGGGAGCTCCTACGAGCAGTACTTC
D: TRBD1; size: many; J: TRBJ2-5; V: TRBV11-1; CDR3: CASSLETGLGETQYF; DNA: TGTGCCAGCAGCTTAGAGACAGGGTTGGGAGAGACCCAGTACTTC
D: NA; size: NA; J: TRBJ1-1; V: TRBV12-5; CDR3: CASGLEDATEAFF; DNA: TGTGCTAGTGGTTTGGAGGACGCCACTGAAGCTTTCTTT
D: NA; size: many; J: TRBJ2-1; V: TRBV3-1; CDR3: CASSQGGWNEQFF; DNA: TGTGCCAGCAGCCAAGGAGGGTGGAATGAGCAGTTCTTC
D: TRBD2; size: once; J: TRBJ2-7; V: TRBV20-1; CDR3: CSARGIGGTYEQYF; DNA: TGCAGTGCTAGAGGGATCGGGGGGACCTACGAGCAGTACTTC
D: NA; size: NA; J: TRBJ2-2; V: TRBV2; CDR3: CASSALLGGELFF; DNA: TGTGCCAGCAGTGCACTTTTAGGCGGGGAGCTGTTTTTT
D: TRBD2; size: NA; J: TRBJ2-5; V: TRBV6-5; CDR3: CASRSGLAGATQETQYF; DNA: TGTGCCAGCAGGTCGGGACTAGCGGGGGCGACCCAAGAGACCCAGTACTTC
D: NA; size: NA; J: TRBJ2-7; V: TRBV4-1; CDR3: CASSQDFLTTGRTYEQYF; DNA: TGCGCCAGCAGCCAAGATTTCCTGACGACAGGGAGGACGTACGAGCAGTACTTC
D: NA; size: many; J: TRBJ1-5; V: TRBV7-9; CDR3: CASSLDGQPNQPQHF; DNA: TGTGCCAGCAGCTTAGATGGCCAGCCCAATCAGCCCCAGCATTTT
D: TRBD2; size: NA; J: TRBJ2-2; V: TRBV7-6; CDR3: CASSLSSGGAGELFF; DNA: TGTGCAAGCAGCTTATCCAGCGGGGGGGCCGGGGAGCTGTTTTTT
D: TRBD1; size: many; J: TRBJ1-2; V: TRBV18; CDR3: CASSPGQGRGYGYTF; DNA: TGTGCCAGCTCACCCGGACAGGGCCGTGGCTATGGCTACACCTTC
D: NA; size: many; J: TRBJ1-5; V: TRBV15; CDR3: CATSRRGDQPQHF; DNA: TGTGCCACCAGCAGGAGGGGGGATCAGCCCCAGCATTTT
D: NA; size: many; J: TRBJ2-7; V: TRBV5-1; CDR3: CASSAGSSSNEQYF; DNA: TGCGCCAGCAGTGCGGGATCCTCTAGTAACGAGCAGTACTTC
D: NA; size: few; J: TRBJ2-7; V: TRBV12-3/TRBV12-4; CDR3: CASSSRGRGRGSEQYF; DNA: TGTGCCAGCAGCTCCAGGGGTAGGGGGAGAGGATCCGAGCAGTACTTC
D: NA; size: NA; J: TRBJ2-5; V: TRBV7-9; CDR3: CASGDTVQETQYF; DNA: TGTGCCAGCGGGGACACCGTCCAAGAGACCCAGTACTTC
D: NA; size: NA; J: TRBJ2-3; V: TRBV11-3; CDR3: CASSSGEVRYTDTQYF; DNA: TGTGCCAGCAGCTCAGGAGAGGTCCGCTACACAGATACGCAGTATTTT
D: NA; size: many; J: TRBJ1-2; V: TRBV7-3; CDR3: CASRPGGNTDYGYTF; DNA: TGTGCCAGCAGGCCTGGAGGGAACACCGACTATGGCTACACCTTC
D: NA; size: many; J: TRBJ2-1; V: TRBV5-1; CDR3: CASSSTTGYNEQFF; DNA: TGCGCCAGCAGCTCAACAACAGGGTACAATGAGCAGTTCTTC
D: NA; size: many; J: TRBJ2-7; V: TRBV11-2; CDR3: CASSYGYEQYF; DNA: TGTGCCAGCAGCTATGGCTACGAGCAGTACTTC
D: NA; size: many; J: TRBJ1-5; V: TRBV7-9; CDR3: CASSSSFFSNQPQHF; DNA: TGTGCCAGCAGTTCCTCTTTCTTTAGCAATCAGCCCCAGCATTTT
D: TRBD2; size: many; J: TRBJ2-1; V: TRBV6-2/TRBV6-3; CDR3: CASSYAGGDNEQFF; DNA: TGTGCCAGCAGTTATGCCGGGGGGGACAATGAGCAGTTCTTC
D: TRBD2; size: many; J: TRBJ2-2; V: TRBV6-5; CDR3: CASSYGLAVNTGELFF; DNA: TGTGCCAGCAGTTACGGGCTAGCGGTAAACACCGGGGAGCTGTTTTTT
D: TRBD1; size: many; J: TRBJ1-2; V: TRBV12-3/TRBV12-4; CDR3: CASSPGNRGLYGYTF; DNA: TGTGCCAGCAGTCCTGGGAACAGGGGGCTCTATGGCTACACCTTC